This T cell receptor beta chain was found in a study of glioma-infiltrating T cells after dendritic cell vaccination. The CDR3 extends over 15 amino acids. CDR1 and CDR2 (germline): SGHNT, YYREEE (reference sequence). Trimming removed 1 base at V and 4 bases at J, with 15 bases between. TCRdb's table, derived via immunoSEQ multiplex PCR, lists solely in-frame clones and lacks some. Here the sample spans roughly 38,000 clones, 70% to 85% being singletons. The chain employs TRBV5-4 and TRBJ2-7; possible D gene TRBD1, 6 bases. The sequencing here drew on blood, taken before dendritic cell vaccination. This TCR was sampled from a human donor with glioblastoma. The CDR3 spells CASSLSKQGSYEQYF. CDR3 sequence (DNA): TGTGCCAGCAGCTTGTCGAAACAGGGATCGTACGAGCAGTACTTC. The variable domain in full, with the rest retrieved from reference TRBV5-4 and TRBJ2-7, is ETGVTQSPTHLIKTRGQQVTLRCSSQSGHNTVSWYQQALGQGPQFIFQYYREEENGRGNFPPRFSGLQFPNYSSELNVNALELDDSALYLCASSLSKQGSYEQYFGPGTRLTVT.